This T cell receptor (beta chain) is from a study of T cells after yellow fever vaccination. Study-level findings and limits: Weaker overall was a secondary response that nonetheless peaked faster, on day 5 versus 15.

TCRdb redid the calling of the 5' RACE reads with MiXCR, one entry per CDR3 protein. The data contain 150,000 or so distinct CDR3 sequences, around 9.7% of them singletons. V was trimmed by 5 bases and J by 0 bases, leaving 10 bases between them. The CDR3 consists of 14 residues. The germline V gene encodes CDR1 LNHDA and CDR2 SQIVND (reference sequence). Details on this clonotype: Its matching antigen is unknown.

This material consisted of CD8+ T cells sorted from PBMCs, taken 45 days after the yellow fever booster vaccination. The chain employs TRBV19 and TRBJ2-5, with D perhaps TRBD2 (6 bases). This sequence originates from a man between 18 and 35 years old who received the YFV17D yellow fever vaccine. CDR3: CASSFGLNQETQYF. For the CDR3, the DNA is TGTGCCAGTAGTTTCGGACTAAACCAAGAGACCCAGTACTTC.